The 3 T cell receptor beta chains given below trace back to one sample, sequenced in a study of blood T cell repertoires in COVID-19. Sequencing used immunoSEQ multiplex PCR; TCRdb keeps in-frame clones, though not all of them. The data show 110,000 or so clones, 80% to 90% seen once. Sequences were obtained from peripheral blood. The receptors here all came from a human donor in a cohort sampled during active COVID-19.

The chain has TRBV7-2 and TRBJ1-1, with TRBD1 matching 7 bases. Germline V gene data show CDR1 as SGHTA and CDR2 as FQGNSA. V was pared by 5 bases and J by 7 bases, with 10 bases of the junction left unmatched. The CDR3 has 14 amino acids. This CDR3 is CASSQQGIGGEAFF. The CDR3 bases are TGTGCCAGCAGCCAACAGGGGATTGGGGGTGAAGCTTTCTTT.

This chain uses TRBV6-2 or TRBV6-3 with TRBJ2-1; D is possibly TRBD2 (5 bases). CDR1 and CDR2 (germline): MNHEY, SVGEGT. This CDR3 is 20 amino acids long. Trimming took 0 bases from V and 15 from J, leaving 36 bases between them. The CDR3 spells CASSYSIVRAAAQSGDPTFF. The CDR3 DNA reads TGTGCCAGCAGTTACTCGATCGTCCGGGCAGCGGCCCAAAGTGGAGATCCCACGTTCTTC.

This clone came up once. The chain has TRBV11-3 and TRBJ1-1; a possible D gene is TRBD1 (5 bases). Trimming stripped 4 bases from V and 3 bases from J, with 15 bases between. CDR3 length: 15 residues. CDR1 is SGHNT, CDR2 YENEEA, per germline. This chain's CDR3 is CASSSFGGGDTEAFF. In DNA form, the CDR3 reads TGTGCCAGCAGCTCATTCGGGGGAGGGGACACTGAAGCTTTCTTT.